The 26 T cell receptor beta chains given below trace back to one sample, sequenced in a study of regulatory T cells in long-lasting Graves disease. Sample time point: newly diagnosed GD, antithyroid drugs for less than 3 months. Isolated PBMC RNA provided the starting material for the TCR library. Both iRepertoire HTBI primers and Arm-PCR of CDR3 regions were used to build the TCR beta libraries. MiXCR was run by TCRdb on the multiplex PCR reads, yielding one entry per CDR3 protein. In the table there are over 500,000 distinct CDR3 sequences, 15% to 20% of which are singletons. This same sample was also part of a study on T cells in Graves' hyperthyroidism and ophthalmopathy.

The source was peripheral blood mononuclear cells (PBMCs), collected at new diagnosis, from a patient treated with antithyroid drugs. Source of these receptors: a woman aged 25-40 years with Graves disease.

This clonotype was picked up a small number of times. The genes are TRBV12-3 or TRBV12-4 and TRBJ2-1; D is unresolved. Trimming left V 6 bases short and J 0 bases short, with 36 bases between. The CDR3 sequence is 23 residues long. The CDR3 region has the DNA TGTGCCAGCAGCCCCCCCCGTCTTGGACGGAGAATAGAACCTGAAGGCTCCTACAATGAGCAGTTCTTC. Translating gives CASSPPRLGRRIEPEGSYNEQFF.

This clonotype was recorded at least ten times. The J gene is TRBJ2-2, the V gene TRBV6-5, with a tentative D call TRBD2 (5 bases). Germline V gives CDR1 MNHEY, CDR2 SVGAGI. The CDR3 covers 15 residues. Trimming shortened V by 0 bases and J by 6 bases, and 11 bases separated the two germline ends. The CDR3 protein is CASSYSAEGPGELFF. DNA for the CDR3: TGTGCCAGCAGTTACTCGGCAGAGGGTCCCGGGGAGCTGTTTTTT.

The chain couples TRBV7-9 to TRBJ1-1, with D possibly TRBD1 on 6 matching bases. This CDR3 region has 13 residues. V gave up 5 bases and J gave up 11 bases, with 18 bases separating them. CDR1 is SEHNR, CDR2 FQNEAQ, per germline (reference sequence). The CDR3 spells CASSRGRIAVAFF. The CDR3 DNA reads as TGTGCCAGCAGCCGGGGGCGGATCGCGGTGGCTTTCTTT.

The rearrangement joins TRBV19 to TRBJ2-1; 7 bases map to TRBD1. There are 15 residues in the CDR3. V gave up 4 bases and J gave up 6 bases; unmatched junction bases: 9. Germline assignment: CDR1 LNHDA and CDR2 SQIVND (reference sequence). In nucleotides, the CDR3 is TGTGCCAGTAGTACGACAGGGCGGGTGGTCAATGAGCAGTTCTTC. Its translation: CASSTTGRVVNEQFF.

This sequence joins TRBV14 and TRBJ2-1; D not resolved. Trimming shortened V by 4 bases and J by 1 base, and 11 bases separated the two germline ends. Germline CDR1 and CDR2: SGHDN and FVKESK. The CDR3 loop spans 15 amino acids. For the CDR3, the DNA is TGTGCCAGCAGCCCTTTACTATCATCCTACAATGAGCAGTTCTTC. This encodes CASSPLLSSYNEQFF. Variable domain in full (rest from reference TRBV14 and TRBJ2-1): EAGVTQFPSHSVIEKGQTVTLRCDPISGHDNLYWYRRVMGKEIKFLLHFVKESKQDESGMPNNRFLAERTGGTYSTLKVQPAELEDSGVYFCASSPLLSSYNEQFFGPGTRLTVL.

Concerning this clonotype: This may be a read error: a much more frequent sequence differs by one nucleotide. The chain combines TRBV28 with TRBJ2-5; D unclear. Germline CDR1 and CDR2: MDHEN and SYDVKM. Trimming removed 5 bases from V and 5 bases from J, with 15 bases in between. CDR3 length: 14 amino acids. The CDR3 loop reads CASSTPQERETQYF. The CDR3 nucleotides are TGTGCCAGCAGTACCCCCCAGGAGAGGGAGACCCAGTACTTC.

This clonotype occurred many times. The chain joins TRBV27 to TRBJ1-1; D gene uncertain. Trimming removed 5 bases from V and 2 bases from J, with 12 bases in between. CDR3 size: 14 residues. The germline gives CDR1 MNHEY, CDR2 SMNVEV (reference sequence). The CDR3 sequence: CASSGSRVNTEAFF. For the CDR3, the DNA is TGTGCCAGCAGTGGGAGTAGGGTAAACACTGAAGCTTTCTTT.

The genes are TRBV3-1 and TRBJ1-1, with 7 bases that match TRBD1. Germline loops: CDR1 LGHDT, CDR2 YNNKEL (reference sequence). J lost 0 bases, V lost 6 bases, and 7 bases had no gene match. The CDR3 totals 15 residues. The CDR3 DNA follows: TGTGCCAGCAGGACCGGGACAGACATGAACACTGAAGCTTTCTTT. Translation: CASRTGTDMNTEAFF.

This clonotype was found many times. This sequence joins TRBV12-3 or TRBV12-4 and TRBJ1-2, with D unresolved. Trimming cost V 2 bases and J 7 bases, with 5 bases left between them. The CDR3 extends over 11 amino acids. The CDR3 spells CASSLYGGYTF. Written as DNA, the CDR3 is TGTGCCAGCAGTTTATACGGTGGCTACACCTTC.

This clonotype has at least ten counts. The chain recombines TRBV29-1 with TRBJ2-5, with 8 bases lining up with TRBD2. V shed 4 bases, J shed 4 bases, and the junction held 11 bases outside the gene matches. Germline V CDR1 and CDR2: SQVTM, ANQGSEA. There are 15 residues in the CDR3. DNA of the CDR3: TGCAGCGTTGGCGGCCGGGGGGGGCCCCGAGAGACCCAGTACTTC. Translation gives CSVGGRGGPRETQYF.

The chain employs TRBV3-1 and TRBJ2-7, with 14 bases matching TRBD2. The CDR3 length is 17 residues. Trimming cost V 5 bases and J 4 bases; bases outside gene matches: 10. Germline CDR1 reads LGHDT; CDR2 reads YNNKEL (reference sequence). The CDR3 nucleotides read TGTGCCAGCAGCGCGGGACTAGCGGGAGTACGGTCTTACGAGCAGTACTTC. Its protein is CASSAGLAGVRSYEQYF.

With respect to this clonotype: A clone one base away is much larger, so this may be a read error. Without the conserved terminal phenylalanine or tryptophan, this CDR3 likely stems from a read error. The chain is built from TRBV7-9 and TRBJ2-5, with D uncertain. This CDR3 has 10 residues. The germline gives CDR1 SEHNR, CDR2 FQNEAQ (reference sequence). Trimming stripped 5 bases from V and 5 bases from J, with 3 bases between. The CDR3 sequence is CASSHETQYL. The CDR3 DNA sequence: TGTGCCAGCAGCCATGAGACCCAGTACCTC.

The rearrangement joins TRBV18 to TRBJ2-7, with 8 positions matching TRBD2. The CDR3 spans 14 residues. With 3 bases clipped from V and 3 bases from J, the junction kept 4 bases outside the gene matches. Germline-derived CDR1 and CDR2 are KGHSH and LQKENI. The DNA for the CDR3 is TGTGCCAGCTCACCCTTCGGGGGGGACTACGAGCAGTACTTC. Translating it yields CASSPFGGDYEQYF.

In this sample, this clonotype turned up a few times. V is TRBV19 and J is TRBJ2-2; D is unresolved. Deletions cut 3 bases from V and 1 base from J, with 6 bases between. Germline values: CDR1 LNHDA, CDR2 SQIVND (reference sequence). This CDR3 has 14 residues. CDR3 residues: CASSIIENTGELFF. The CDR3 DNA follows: TGTGCCAGTAGTATTATCGAGAACACCGGGGAGCTGTTTTTT.

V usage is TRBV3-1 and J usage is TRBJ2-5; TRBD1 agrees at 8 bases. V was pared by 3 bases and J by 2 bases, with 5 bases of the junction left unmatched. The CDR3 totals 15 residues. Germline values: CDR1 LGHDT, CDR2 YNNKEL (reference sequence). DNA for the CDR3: TGTGCCAGCAGCCAGGGACAGGTCTCTCAAGAGACCCAGTACTTC. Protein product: CASSQGQVSQETQYF.

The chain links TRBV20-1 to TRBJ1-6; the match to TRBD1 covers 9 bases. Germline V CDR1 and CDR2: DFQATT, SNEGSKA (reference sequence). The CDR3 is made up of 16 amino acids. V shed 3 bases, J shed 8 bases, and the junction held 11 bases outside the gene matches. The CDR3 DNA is TGCAGTGCTAGTGGGGCCGGGACAGGGTCGGATTCACCCCTCCACTTT. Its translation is CSASGAGTGSDSPLHF.

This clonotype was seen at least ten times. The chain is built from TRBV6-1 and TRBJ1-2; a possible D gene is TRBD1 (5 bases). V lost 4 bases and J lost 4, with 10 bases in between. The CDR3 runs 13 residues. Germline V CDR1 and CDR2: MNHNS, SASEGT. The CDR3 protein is CASSADSTYGYTF. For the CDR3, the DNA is TGTGCCAGCAGTGCCGACAGTACCTATGGCTACACCTTC.

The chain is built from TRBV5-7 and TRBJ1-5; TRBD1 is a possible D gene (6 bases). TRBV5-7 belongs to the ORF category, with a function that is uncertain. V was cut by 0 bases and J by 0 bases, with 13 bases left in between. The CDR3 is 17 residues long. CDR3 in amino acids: CASSLETGPYSNQPQHF. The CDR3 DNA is TGTGCCAGCAGCTTGGAGACAGGACCCTATAGCAATCAGCCCCAGCATTTT.

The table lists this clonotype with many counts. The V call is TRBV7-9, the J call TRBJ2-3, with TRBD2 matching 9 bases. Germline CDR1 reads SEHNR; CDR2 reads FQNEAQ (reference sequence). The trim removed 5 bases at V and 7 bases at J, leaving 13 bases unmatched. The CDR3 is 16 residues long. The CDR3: CASSTTSGYLTNTQYF. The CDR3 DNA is TGTGCCAGCAGCACGACTAGCGGATACCTCACTAATACGCAGTATTTT.

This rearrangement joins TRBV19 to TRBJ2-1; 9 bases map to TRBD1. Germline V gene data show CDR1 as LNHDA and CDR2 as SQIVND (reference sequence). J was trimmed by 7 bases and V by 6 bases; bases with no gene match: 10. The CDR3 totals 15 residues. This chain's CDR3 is CASSGTGTVRNEQFF. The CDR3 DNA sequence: TGTGCCAGTAGCGGGACAGGGACCGTCAGGAATGAGCAGTTCTTC.

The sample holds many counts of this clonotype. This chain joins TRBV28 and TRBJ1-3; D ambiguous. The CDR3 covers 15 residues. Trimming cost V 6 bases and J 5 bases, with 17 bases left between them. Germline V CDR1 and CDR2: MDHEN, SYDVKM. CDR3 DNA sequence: TGTGCCAGCAGCAAAGGCTGGGCAGCACGAAACACCATATATTTT. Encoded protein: CASSKGWAARNTIYF.

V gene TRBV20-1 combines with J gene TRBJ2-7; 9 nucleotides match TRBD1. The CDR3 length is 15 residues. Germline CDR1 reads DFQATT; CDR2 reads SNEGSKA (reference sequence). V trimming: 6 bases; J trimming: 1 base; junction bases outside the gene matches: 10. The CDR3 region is CSAPTSGQGSYEQYF. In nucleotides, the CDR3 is TGCAGTGCCCCTACCTCCGGACAGGGGTCCTACGAGCAGTACTTC.

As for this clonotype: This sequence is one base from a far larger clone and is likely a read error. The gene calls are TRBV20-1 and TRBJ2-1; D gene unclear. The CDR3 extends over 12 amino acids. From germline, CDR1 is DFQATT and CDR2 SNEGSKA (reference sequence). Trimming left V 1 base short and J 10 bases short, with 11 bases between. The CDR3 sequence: CSARGDNYEQFF. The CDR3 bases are TGCAGTGCTAGAGGGGATAACTACGAGCAGTTCTTC.

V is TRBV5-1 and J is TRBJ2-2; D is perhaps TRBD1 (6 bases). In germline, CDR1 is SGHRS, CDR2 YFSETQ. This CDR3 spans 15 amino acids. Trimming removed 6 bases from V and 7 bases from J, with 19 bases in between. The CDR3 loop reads CASTRTALSSGELFF. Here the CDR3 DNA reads TGCGCCAGCACCCGGACAGCCTTATCCAGCGGGGAGCTGTTTTTT.

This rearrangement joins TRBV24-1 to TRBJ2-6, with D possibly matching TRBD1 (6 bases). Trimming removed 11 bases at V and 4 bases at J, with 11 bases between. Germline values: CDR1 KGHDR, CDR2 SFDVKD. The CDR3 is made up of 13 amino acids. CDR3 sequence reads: CAIRGPGANVLTF. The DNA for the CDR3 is TGTGCCATCAGGGGTCCCGGGGCCAACGTCCTGACTTTC.

The CDR3 DNA reads TGTGCCAGCAGCTTTCCAGGACTCCATAATTCACCCCTCCACTTT. It translates to CASSFPGLHNSPLHF. V gene TRBV11-2 combines with J gene TRBJ1-6; D is unresolved. Looked up from germline, CDR1 is SGHAT and CDR2 is FQNNGV. The CDR3 contains 15 residues. Trimming removed 3 bases from V and 5 bases from J, with 11 bases in between.